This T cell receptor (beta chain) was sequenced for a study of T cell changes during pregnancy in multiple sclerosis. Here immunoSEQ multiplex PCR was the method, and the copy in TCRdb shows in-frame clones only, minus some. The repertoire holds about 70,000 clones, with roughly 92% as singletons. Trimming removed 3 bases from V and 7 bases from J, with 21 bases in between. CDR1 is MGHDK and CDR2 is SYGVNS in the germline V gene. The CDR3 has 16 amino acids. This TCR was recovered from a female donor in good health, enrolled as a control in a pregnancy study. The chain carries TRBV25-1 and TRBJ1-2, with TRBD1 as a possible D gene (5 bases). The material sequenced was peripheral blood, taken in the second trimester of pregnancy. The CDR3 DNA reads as TGTGCCAGCAGTGACCCCCGACGTTTTGGGGCGGCTGGCTACACCTTC. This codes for CASSDPRRFGAAGYTF.